This T cell receptor beta chain came from a study of T cell repertoires in cytomegalovirus infection. Whole-study context: The authors relied on CMV epitopes, both recently identified HLA-C-restricted and well-studied HLA-B-restricted. TCR beta signatures that were public indicated CMV infection and matching HLA type. Study-wide points: In two of eight donors, the top clonotype was HLA-C-restricted CMV-specific. Summed frequency of public TCR beta families distinguished CMV carriers with the relevant HLA.

A few counts support this clonotype. Its antigen is unidentified. TCRdb fed the reads into MiXCR, producing one record per CDR3 protein. Seen here are a few hundred thousand distinct CDR3 sequences, 25% observed once, and the top ten hold approximately 12%. V was pared by 8 bases and J by 4 bases, with 8 bases between. The CDR3 length is 11 residues. From germline, CDR1 is SQVTM and CDR2 ANQGSEA. This sequence was found in a human donor in good health (CMV status not recorded). Some clones in this sample may be carry-over from other donors' samples. V gene TRBV29-1 combines with J gene TRBJ1-4, with D unclear. Sequenced here: cultured PBMCs, sampled from culture after CMV antigen stimulation. CDR3 region: CSSKVNEKLFF. The CDR3 DNA sequence: TGCAGCTCGAAGGTTAATGAAAAACTGTTTTTT.